A single sample is the source of the 30 T cell receptor beta chains below, sequenced in a study of cytomegalovirus exposure and HLA in healthy donors (dated by TCRdb to the late 2010s). The library was obtained by the immunoSEQ multiplex PCR assay. The multiplex PCR relied on a mix of 60 forward primers for TCR Vbeta segments and 13 reverse primers for TCR Jbeta segments. The clones in this table, taken by TCRdb from immuneACCESS, are in-frame only. Not every clone is retained; where verified, under half of the shortfall comes from an unresolved V gene, and the cause of the rest is unknown. The sample table includes 120,000 to 150,000 clones. In total, the top ten clones hold 2% to 3% of the sample. Sequenced material: PBMCs. The receptors were sampled from a man in his forties in good health and CMV-seronegative.

The V gene is TRBV6-6, the J gene TRBJ2-3; perhaps TRBD1 as D (5 bases). The germline V gene encodes CDR1 MNHNY and CDR2 SVGAGI (reference sequence). The CDR3 is 14 amino acids. Trimming took 4 bases from V and 0 from J, leaving 8 bases between them. Here the CDR3 DNA reads TGTGCCAGCAGTTTAGGACACAGCACAGATACGCAGTATTTT. Translated, it gives CASSLGHSTDTQYF.

V usage is TRBV9 and J usage is TRBJ2-4, with D maybe TRBD2 (5 bases). Germline V lookup: CDR1 SGDLS, CDR2 YYNGEE. CDR3 length equals 18 residues. Trimming took 4 bases from V and 1 from J, leaving 21 bases between them. The DNA of the CDR3 is TGTGCCAGCAGCTGGGGAAACTTTGGACCGGGGGCCAAAAACATTCAGTACTTC. Translating it yields CASSWGNFGPGAKNIQYF.

This rearrangement joins TRBV5-4 to TRBJ1-3; no firm D call. The germline CDR1 and CDR2 sequences are SGHNT and YYREEE (reference sequence). This CDR3 spans 15 amino acids. V was pared by 0 bases and J by 0 bases, with 7 bases between. Here the CDR3 reads CASSLDSGSGNTIYF. Written as DNA, the CDR3 is TGTGCCAGCAGCTTGGACAGTGGCTCTGGAAACACCATATATTTT.

The chain couples TRBV11-2 to TRBJ1-1; maybe TRBD1 (5 bases). The ends were cut back, 0 bases at V and 4 bases at J, with 6 bases in the middle. The CDR3 contains 13 residues. Germline CDR1 and CDR2: SGHAT and FQNNGV. Written as DNA, the CDR3 is TGTGCCAGCAGCTTAGACAGGGCCACTGAAGCTTTCTTT. Its protein is CASSLDRATEAFF. The whole variable domain, remainder taken from reference TRBV11-2 and TRBJ1-1, is EAGVAQSPRYKIIEKRQSVAFWCNPISGHATLYWYQQILGQGPKLLIQFQNNGVVDDSQLPKDRFSAERLKGVDSTLKIQPAKLEDSAVYLCASSLDRATEAFFGQGTRLTVV.

The chain has TRBV5-3 and TRBJ1-1; 12 bases match TRBD1. TRBV5-3 is an ORF for which the function is uncertain. This CDR3 region has 18 residues. Trimming cost V 3 bases and J 1 base; bases outside gene matches: 10. Here the CDR3 reads CARSSAWDRGRTNTEAFF. The DNA for the CDR3 is TGTGCCAGAAGCTCCGCTTGGGACAGGGGGCGAACGAACACTGAAGCTTTCTTT.

This chain links TRBV6-5 with TRBJ2-7; 9 bases line up with TRBD1. The CDR3 length is 14 residues. In germline, CDR1 is MNHEY, CDR2 SVGAGI. V lost 6 bases and J lost 7; bases outside the gene matches: 10. The CDR3: CASSPRDRAWEQYF. In DNA, the CDR3 is TGTGCCAGCAGCCCCCGGGACAGGGCATGGGAGCAGTACTTC.

The gene calls are TRBV7-9 and TRBJ2-7, with D perhaps matching TRBD1 (7 bases). Germline V lookup: CDR1 SEHNR, CDR2 FQNEAQ (reference sequence). There are 15 residues in the CDR3. Trimming stripped 2 bases from V and 2 bases from J, with 13 bases between. CDR3 DNA: TGTGCCAGCAGCTTATCGCAGGGGGGTACCTACGAGCAGTACTTC. Protein sequence: CASSLSQGGTYEQYF.

This sequence joins TRBV6-1 and TRBJ2-1, with 7 bases aligning to TRBD1. Losses at the gene ends were 4 bases for V and 6 bases for J; bases not matched to a gene: 6. The CDR3 spans 14 residues. Germline V gene sequence: CDR1 MNHNS, CDR2 SASEGT. CDR3 nucleotides: TGTGCCAGCAGTGGAAGACAGGGACGCAATGAGCAGTTCTTC. Its protein product is CASSGRQGRNEQFF.

The chain has TRBV25-1 and TRBJ1-4; 8 positions match TRBD1. Per germline, CDR1 MGHDK and CDR2 SYGVNS. There are 16 residues in the CDR3. With V trimmed by 3 bases and J by 7 bases, 10 bases remained unmatched. For the CDR3, the DNA is TGTGCCAGCAGTGATCTTCGACAGGGGTTGAGTGAAAAACTGTTTTTT. It translates to CASSDLRQGLSEKLFF.

The gene calls are TRBV7-9 and TRBJ1-2; D is uncertain. Germline assignment: CDR1 SEHNR and CDR2 FQNEAQ (reference sequence). V was cut by 5 bases and J by 5 bases, with 6 bases left in between. CDR3 length equals 11 residues. The CDR3 loop reads CASSLPYGYTF. The CDR3 DNA reads as TGTGCCAGCAGCCTCCCTTATGGCTACACCTTC.

The V and J genes are TRBV7-2 and TRBJ1-1; TRBD1 is a possible D gene (5 bases). Looked up from germline, CDR1 is SGHTA and CDR2 is FQGNSA. The CDR3 has 14 amino acids. Trimming left V 5 bases short and J 4 bases short, with 14 bases between. The CDR3: CASSPLGRGTEAFF. CDR3 nucleotide sequence: TGTGCCAGCAGCCCGTTGGGGAGGGGCACTGAAGCTTTCTTT.

V is TRBV28 and J is TRBJ2-3; a weak D match, TRBD1 (5 bases). The germline gives CDR1 MDHEN, CDR2 SYDVKM. The CDR3 contains 13 residues. Trimming stripped 6 bases from V and 9 bases from J, with 16 bases between. This CDR3 reads CASRRETGSTQYF. In DNA, the CDR3 is TGTGCCAGCAGGAGAGAAACAGGTTCCACGCAGTATTTT.

This chain links TRBV27 with TRBJ1-2; 11 bases map to TRBD1. This CDR3 contains 15 residues. V shed 6 bases, J shed 4 bases, and the junction held 7 bases outside the gene matches. CDR1 is MNHEY, CDR2 SMNVEV, per germline (reference sequence). CDR3 protein: CASSFTGTGGYGYTF. The CDR3 coding sequence is TGTGCCAGCAGCTTCACCGGGACAGGGGGCTATGGCTACACCTTC.

The chain carries TRBV6-5 and TRBJ2-7; 9 positions match TRBD1. The germline gives CDR1 MNHEY, CDR2 SVGAGI. The CDR3 consists of 14 residues. V trimming: 4 bases; J trimming: 5 bases; junction bases outside the gene matches: 6. CDR3 amino acids: CASSSRDRVHEQYF. The CDR3 DNA follows: TGTGCCAGCAGTTCCCGGGACAGGGTCCACGAGCAGTACTTC.

CDR3 sequence: CASSPQESGLAEPFQETQYF. In DNA form, the CDR3 reads TGCGCCAGCAGCCCCCAAGAATCAGGGCTAGCGGAGCCCTTCCAAGAGACCCAGTACTTC. The rearrangement links TRBV4-3 to TRBJ2-5; 7 bases map to TRBD2. Per germline, CDR1 LGHNA and CDR2 YSLEER. The V gene end was trimmed by 4 bases and the J gene end by 1 base; junction bases not matched to a gene: 21. CDR3 length: 20 residues.

The chain combines TRBV18 with TRBJ2-5; TRBD1 is a possible D gene (6 bases). The end of the DNA fits TRBJ2-7 better, so the J call may be wrong. This CDR3 comprises 14 residues. Germline V gives CDR1 KGHSH, CDR2 LQKENI. The CDR3: CASSSTGAADEQYF. Written as DNA, the CDR3 is TGTGCCAGCTCATCGACAGGTGCCGCCGACGAGCAGTACTTC.

The V gene is TRBV10-3, the J gene TRBJ1-2, with D perhaps TRBD1 (5 bases). Trimming shortened V by 10 bases and J by 6 bases, and 24 bases separated the two germline ends. In germline, CDR1 is ENHRY, CDR2 SYGVKD. The length of the CDR3 is 15 residues. CDR3 sequence (DNA): TGTGCCACCAACGGCTACGGGGGAGAAGGCGATGGCTACACCTTC. Protein product: CATNGYGGEGDGYTF.

CDR3 residues: CASSEFRTTNTEAFF. In nucleotides, the CDR3 is TGTGCCAGCAGTGAATTCAGGACTACTAACACTGAAGCTTTCTTT. This chain connects TRBV25-1 to TRBJ1-1; D remains unclear. The length of the CDR3 is 15 residues. Trimming pared 1 base from V and 2 bases from J, leaving 11 bases between. The germline gives CDR1 MGHDK, CDR2 SYGVNS.

V gene TRBV28 combines with J gene TRBJ1-5; D is undetermined. CDR3 length equals 13 residues. Trimming took off 11 bases at V and 0 bases at J, with 11 bases between the two ends. Germline values: CDR1 MDHEN, CDR2 SYDVKM. CDR3 bases: TGTGCCGCGCGGCGGTATAGCAATCAGCCCCAGCATTTT. Translation: CAARRYSNQPQHF.

This rearrangement joins TRBV5-4 to TRBJ2-3; TRBD2 matches 8 bases. Looked up from germline, CDR1 is SGHNT and CDR2 is YYREEE (reference sequence). The ends lost 4 bases at V and 1 base at J; junction bases unmatched: 5. The CDR3 length is 15 residues. Here the CDR3 reads CASSVSGTRTDTQYF. The CDR3 bases are TGTGCCAGCAGCGTTAGCGGGACACGCACAGATACGCAGTATTTT.

This chain uses TRBV7-7 with TRBJ1-2; 7 positions match TRBD1. The CDR3 is 13 amino acids. J gave up 4 bases and V 2 bases, and 1 base lay outside the gene matches. Germline V gene sequence: CDR1 SSHAT, CDR2 FNYEAQ (reference sequence). CDR3 loop: CASSLPGGYGYTF. CDR3 DNA sequence: TGTGCCAGCAGCTTACCAGGGGGCTATGGCTACACCTTC.

V usage is TRBV19 and J usage is TRBJ1-2; perhaps TRBD1 as D (5 bases). Germline V gives CDR1 LNHDA, CDR2 SQIVND (reference sequence). V was pared by 9 bases and J by 7 bases, with 21 bases between. This CDR3 has 14 amino acids. CDR3 sequence (DNA): TGTGCCAGCACTGGGCCTGATTTAAGGGGTGGCTACACCTTC. Encoded protein: CASTGPDLRGGYTF.

The chain links TRBV7-9 to TRBJ2-7; a weak D match, TRBD1 (6 bases). Trimming removed 3 bases at V and 6 bases at J, with 27 bases between. The CDR3 spans 18 residues. The germline CDR1 and CDR2 sequences are SEHNR and FQNEAQ (reference sequence). This CDR3 is CASSFELQAGVPRGEQYF. In nucleotides, the CDR3 is TGTGCCAGCAGCTTCGAACTCCAAGCAGGGGTACCTCGCGGCGAGCAGTACTTC.

The chain recombines TRBV7-8 with TRBJ1-5; 7 nucleotides match TRBD1. The germline CDR1 and CDR2 sequences are SGHVS and FQNEAQ. Trimming removed 7 bases from V and 2 bases from J; junction bases left unmatched: 5. There are 14 residues in the CDR3. CDR3 sequence: CASTHGQGNQPQHF. The CDR3 DNA reads as TGTGCCAGCACCCACGGACAGGGCAATCAGCCCCAGCATTTT.

The rearrangement uses TRBV27 and TRBJ2-2; tentative D call: TRBD1 (5 bases). Per germline, CDR1 MNHEY and CDR2 SMNVEV (reference sequence). Trimming shortened V by 6 bases and J by 4 bases, and 18 bases separated the two germline ends. The CDR3 contains 16 residues. The DNA for the CDR3 is TGTGCCAGCAGCCCCGTGGCAGGGTCGGTCACCGGGGAGCTGTTTTTT. It encodes CASSPVAGSVTGELFF.

CDR3 sequence reads: CASSLGQGAGNEQFF. CDR3 in DNA: TGTGCCAGCAGCTTAGGGCAGGGGGCCGGGAATGAGCAGTTCTTC. V usage is TRBV7-9 and J usage is TRBJ2-1; 8 nucleotides line up with TRBD1. After removal of 1 base from V and 7 bases from J, the junction contained 6 bases not matched to a gene. Per germline, CDR1 SEHNR and CDR2 FQNEAQ (reference sequence). There are 15 residues in the CDR3.

The rearrangement links TRBV28 to TRBJ2-1; D might be TRBD2 (7 bases). The germline gives CDR1 MDHEN, CDR2 SYDVKM. CDR3 length equals 15 residues. Trimming left V 11 bases short and J 5 bases short, with 22 bases between. CDR3 protein: CAGTGGPAANNEQFF. The CDR3 DNA reads TGTGCCGGAACGGGGGGCCCCGCGGCTAACAATGAGCAGTTCTTC.

The chain recombines TRBV6-1 with TRBJ1-3; 9 bases are a match to TRBD1. The CDR3 is made up of 15 amino acids. Losses at the gene ends were 7 bases for V and 0 bases for J; bases not matched to a gene: 4. Germline CDR1 MNHNS, CDR2 SASEGT. The CDR3 nucleotides read TGTGCCAGCAAGCGGGACAGGGACTCTGGAAACACCATATATTTT. Protein: CASKRDRDSGNTIYF.

The genes are TRBV27 and TRBJ2-7; D is uncertain. This CDR3 contains 15 residues. Germline V gives CDR1 MNHEY, CDR2 SMNVEV (reference sequence). Trimming pared 1 base from V and 6 bases from J, leaving 16 bases between. CDR3 in amino acids: CASSLYSSRDFEQYF. In nucleotides, the CDR3 is TGTGCCAGCAGTTTATACAGCTCGCGAGATTTCGAGCAGTACTTC.

The J gene is TRBJ1-1, the V gene TRBV5-4, with 8 bases identical to TRBD1. J gave up 0 bases and V 4 bases, and 5 bases lay outside the gene matches. The germline CDR1 and CDR2 sequences are SGHNT and YYREEE (reference sequence). The CDR3 has 15 amino acids. CDR3 in amino acids: CASSPGTGMNTEAFF. The CDR3 DNA reads as TGTGCCAGCAGCCCAGGGACAGGCATGAACACTGAAGCTTTCTTT.